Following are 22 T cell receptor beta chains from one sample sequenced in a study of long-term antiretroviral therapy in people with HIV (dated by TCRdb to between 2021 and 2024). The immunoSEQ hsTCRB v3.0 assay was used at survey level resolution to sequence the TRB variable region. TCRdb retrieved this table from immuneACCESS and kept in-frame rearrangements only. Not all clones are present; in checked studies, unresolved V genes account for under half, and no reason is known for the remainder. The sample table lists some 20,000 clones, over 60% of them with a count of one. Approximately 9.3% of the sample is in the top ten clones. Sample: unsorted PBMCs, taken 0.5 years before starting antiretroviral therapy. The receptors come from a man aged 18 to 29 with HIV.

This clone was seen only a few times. CDR3 loop: CASSQESGGARNEQFF. The CDR3 nucleotides are TGCGCCAGCAGCCAAGAATCCGGGGGGGCCCGCAATGAGCAGTTCTTC. V usage is TRBV4-1 and J usage is TRBJ2-1, with 8 positions matching TRBD2. The J segment lost 6 bases and the V segment lost 0 bases, leaving 7 bases of the junction unmatched. CDR3 length: 16 residues. The germline CDR1 and CDR2 sequences are MGHRA and YSYEKL.

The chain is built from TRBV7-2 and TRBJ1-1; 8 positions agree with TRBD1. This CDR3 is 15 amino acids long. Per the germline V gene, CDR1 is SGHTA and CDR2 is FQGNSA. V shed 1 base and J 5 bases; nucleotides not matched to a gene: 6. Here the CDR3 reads CASSLGTGLATEAFF. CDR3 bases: TGTGCCAGCAGCTTAGGGACAGGGCTGGCGACTGAAGCTTTCTTT.

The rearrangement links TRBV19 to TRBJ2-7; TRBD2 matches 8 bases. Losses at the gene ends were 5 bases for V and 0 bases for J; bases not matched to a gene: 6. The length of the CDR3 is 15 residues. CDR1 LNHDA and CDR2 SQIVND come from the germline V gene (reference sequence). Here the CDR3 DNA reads TGTGCCAGTAGTTCCGCCGGGGGGGACTCCTACGAGCAGTACTTC. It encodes CASSSAGGDSYEQYF.

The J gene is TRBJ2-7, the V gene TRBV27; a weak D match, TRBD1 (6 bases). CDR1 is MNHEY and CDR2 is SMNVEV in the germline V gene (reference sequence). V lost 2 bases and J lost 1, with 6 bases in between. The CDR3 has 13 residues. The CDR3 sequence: CASSLGQSYEQYF. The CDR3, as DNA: TGTGCCAGCAGTTTAGGACAGTCCTACGAGCAGTACTTC.

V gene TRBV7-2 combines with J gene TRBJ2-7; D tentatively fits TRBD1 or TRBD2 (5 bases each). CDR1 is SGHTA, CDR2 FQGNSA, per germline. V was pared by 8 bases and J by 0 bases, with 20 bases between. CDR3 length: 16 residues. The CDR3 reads CASLNPVGELSYEQYF. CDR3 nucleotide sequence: TGTGCCAGCCTCAACCCAGTGGGGGAACTCTCCTACGAGCAGTACTTC.

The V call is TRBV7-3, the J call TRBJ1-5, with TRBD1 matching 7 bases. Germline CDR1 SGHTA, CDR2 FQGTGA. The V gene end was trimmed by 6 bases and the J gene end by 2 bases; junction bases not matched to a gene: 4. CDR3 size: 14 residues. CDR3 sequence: CASRSQGGNQPQHF. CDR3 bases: TGTGCCAGCAGGTCTCAGGGGGGCAATCAGCCCCAGCATTTT.

DNA for the CDR3: TGCGCCAGCAGTCCTAGCGGGGGGCCTAATGAGCAGTTCTTC. Translating gives CASSPSGGPNEQFF. The chain has TRBV10-2 and TRBJ2-1, with 11 bases identical to TRBD2. The CDR3 runs to 14 residues. The V gene end was trimmed by 5 bases and the J gene end by 7 bases; junction bases not matched to a gene: 4. The germline CDR1 and CDR2 sequences are WSHSY and SAAADI.

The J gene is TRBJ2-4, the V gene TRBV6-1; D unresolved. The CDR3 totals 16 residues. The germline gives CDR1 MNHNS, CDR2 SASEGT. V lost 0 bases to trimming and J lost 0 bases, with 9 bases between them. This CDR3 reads CASSEALRRAKNIQYF. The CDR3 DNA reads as TGTGCCAGCAGTGAAGCTTTGAGGAGAGCCAAAAACATTCAGTACTTC.

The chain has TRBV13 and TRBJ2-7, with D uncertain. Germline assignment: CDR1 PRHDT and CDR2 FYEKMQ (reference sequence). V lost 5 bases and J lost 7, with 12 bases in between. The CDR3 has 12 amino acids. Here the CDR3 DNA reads TGTGCCAGCAGCCCGGTGACAAGGGAGCAGTACTTC. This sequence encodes CASSPVTREQYF.

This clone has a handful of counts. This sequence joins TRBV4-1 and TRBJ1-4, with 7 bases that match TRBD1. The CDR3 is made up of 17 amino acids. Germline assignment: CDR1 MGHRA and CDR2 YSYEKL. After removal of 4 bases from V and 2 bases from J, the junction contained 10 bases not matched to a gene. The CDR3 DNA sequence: TGCGCCAGCAGCCCGATTGGGGCAGGGGGTACTAATGAAAAACTGTTTTTT. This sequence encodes CASSPIGAGGTNEKLFF.

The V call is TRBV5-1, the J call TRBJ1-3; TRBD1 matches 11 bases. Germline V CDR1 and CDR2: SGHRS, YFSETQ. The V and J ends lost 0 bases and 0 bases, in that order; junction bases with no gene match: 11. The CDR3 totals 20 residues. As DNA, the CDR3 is TGCGCCAGCAGCTTGGATGGACAGGGGGCAGGGTGGAACTCTGGAAACACCATATATTTT. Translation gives CASSLDGQGAGWNSGNTIYF.

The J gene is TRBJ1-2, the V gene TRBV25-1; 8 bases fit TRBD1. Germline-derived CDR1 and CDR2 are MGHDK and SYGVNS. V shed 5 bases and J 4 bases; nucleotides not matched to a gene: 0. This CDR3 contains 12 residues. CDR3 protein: CASSQGAYGYTF. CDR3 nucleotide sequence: TGTGCCAGCAGTCAGGGGGCCTATGGCTACACCTTC.

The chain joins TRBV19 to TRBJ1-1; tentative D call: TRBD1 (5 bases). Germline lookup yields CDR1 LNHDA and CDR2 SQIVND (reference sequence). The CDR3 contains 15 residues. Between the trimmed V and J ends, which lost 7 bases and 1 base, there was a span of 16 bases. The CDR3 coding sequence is TGTGCCAGTACTACGGAGGGGAGGTGGAACACTGAAGCTTTCTTT. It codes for CASTTEGRWNTEAFF.

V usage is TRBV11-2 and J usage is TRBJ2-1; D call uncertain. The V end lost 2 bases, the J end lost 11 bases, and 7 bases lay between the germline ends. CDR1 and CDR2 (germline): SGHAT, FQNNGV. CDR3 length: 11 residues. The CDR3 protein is CASSLSQQQFF. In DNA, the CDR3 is TGTGCCAGCAGCTTATCTCAGCAGCAGTTCTTC. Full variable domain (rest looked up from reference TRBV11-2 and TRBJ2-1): EAGVAQSPRYKIIEKRQSVAFWCNPISGHATLYWYQQILGQGPKLLIQFQNNGVVDDSQLPKDRFSAERLKGVDSTLKIQPAKLEDSAVYLCASSLSQQQFFGPGTRLTVL.

The CDR3 nucleotides are TGTGCCAGCAGCGAACCGCCTAATGAAAAACTGTTTTTT. It encodes CASSEPPNEKLFF. The gene calls are TRBV7-9 and TRBJ1-4; D is uncertain. Germline V lookup: CDR1 SEHNR, CDR2 FQNEAQ (reference sequence). V lost 5 bases to trimming and J lost 3 bases, with 7 bases between them. This CDR3 contains 13 residues.

The CDR3 reads CASSAGDSRNEKLFF. CDR3 nucleotides: TGTGCCAGCAGTGCAGGGGACAGCCGGAATGAAAAACTGTTTTTT. This chain joins TRBV2 and TRBJ1-4; 7 positions match TRBD1. Germline-derived CDR1 and CDR2 are SNHLY and FYNNEI. Germline trimming cut 4 bases from V and 5 bases from J; bases unmatched to any gene: 7. The CDR3 covers 15 residues.

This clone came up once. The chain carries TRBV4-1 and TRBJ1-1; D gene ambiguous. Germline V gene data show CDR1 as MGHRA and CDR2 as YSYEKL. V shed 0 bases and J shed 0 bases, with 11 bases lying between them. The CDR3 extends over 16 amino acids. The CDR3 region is CASSQDGVGMNTEAFF. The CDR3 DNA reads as TGCGCCAGCAGCCAAGATGGGGTAGGCATGAACACTGAAGCTTTCTTT.

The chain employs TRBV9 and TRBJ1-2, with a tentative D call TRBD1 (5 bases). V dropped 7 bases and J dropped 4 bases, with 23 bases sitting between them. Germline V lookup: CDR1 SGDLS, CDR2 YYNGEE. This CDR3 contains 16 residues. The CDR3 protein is CASGVGTAAIAYGYTF. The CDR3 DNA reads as TGTGCCAGCGGTGTGGGGACGGCGGCGATTGCCTATGGCTACACCTTC.

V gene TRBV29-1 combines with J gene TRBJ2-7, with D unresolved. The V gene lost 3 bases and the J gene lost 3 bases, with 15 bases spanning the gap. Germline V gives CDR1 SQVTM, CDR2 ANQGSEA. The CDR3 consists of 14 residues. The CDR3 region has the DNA TGCAGCGTTGACGGTGGGCAGCTCGGCTACGAGCAGTACTTC. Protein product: CSVDGGQLGYEQYF.

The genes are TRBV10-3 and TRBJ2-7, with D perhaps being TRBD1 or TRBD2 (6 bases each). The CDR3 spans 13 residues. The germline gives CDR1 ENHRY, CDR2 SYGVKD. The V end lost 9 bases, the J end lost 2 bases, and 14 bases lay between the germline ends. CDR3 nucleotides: TGTGCCATTCCCGTGGGGGGCCCCTACGAGCAGTACTTC. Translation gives CAIPVGGPYEQYF.

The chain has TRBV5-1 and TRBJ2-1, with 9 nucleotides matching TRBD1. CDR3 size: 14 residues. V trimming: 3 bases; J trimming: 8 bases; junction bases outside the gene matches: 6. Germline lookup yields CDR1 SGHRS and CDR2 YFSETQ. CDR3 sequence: CASSWGQGSYEQFF. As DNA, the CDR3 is TGCGCCAGCAGCTGGGGACAGGGATCGTATGAGCAGTTCTTC.

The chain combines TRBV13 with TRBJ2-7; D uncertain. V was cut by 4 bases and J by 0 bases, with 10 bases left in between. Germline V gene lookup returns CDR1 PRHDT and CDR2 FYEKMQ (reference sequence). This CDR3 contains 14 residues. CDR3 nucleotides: TGTGCCAGCAGCTCCCGAACTGTCTCCTACGAGCAGTACTTC. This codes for CASSSRTVSYEQYF.